Given below is one T cell receptor (beta chain) in context. TCRdb's table, derived via immunoSEQ multiplex PCR, lists solely in-frame clones and lacks some. The sample carries about 84,000 clones, roughly 92% recorded once. The V and J ends lost 6 bases and 7 bases, in that order; junction bases with no gene match: 7. CDR3 length: 14 residues. CDR1 is MDHEN, CDR2 SYDVKM, per germline. The sample originates from a study of technical replicates of blood from several donors. The chain joins TRBV28 to TRBJ1-5, with TRBD1 identical over 9 bases. The TCR originated in a human donor in good health. The sample comprised T cells isolated from PBMCs. The CDR3 region has the DNA TGTGCCAGCAGCACAGGGGGCCGTATCCAGCCCCAGCATTTT. This translates into CASSTGGRIQPQHF. The entire variable domain, with the rest obtained from reference TRBV28 and TRBJ1-5, is as follows: DVKVTQSSRYLVKRTGEKVFLECVQDMDHENMFWYRQDPGLGLRLIYFSYDVKMKEKGDIPEGYSVSREKKERFSLILESASTNQTSMYLCASSTGGRIQPQHFGDGTRLSIL.